This T cell receptor beta chain was recorded in a study of blood T cells in healthy people across ages. Notes on the study in general: Diversity was higher, and naive CD4+ cells more numerous, in long-lived donors than in aged donors. A roughly linear fall in TCR beta diversity per million T cells was seen with increasing age. The unsorted PBMCs prevented any conclusive comparison of naive versus antigen-experienced cells.

Germline CDR1 SEHNR, CDR2 FQNEAQ (reference sequence). This CDR3 has 14 residues. Trimming left V 2 bases short and J 5 bases short, with 12 bases between. As to this clonotype: What it recognizes is unknown.

Primed by a sample-barcoded 5' primer and a J-beta primer mix, a second PCR proceeded for 7 to 11 cycles. TCRdb analysed the 5' RACE reads with MiXCR anew, one entry per CDR3 protein. The sample consists of 600,000 to 650,000 distinct CDR3 sequences, around three fifths of them appearing once. The clonotype comes from a man aged 60 to 75 in good health. The sequenced sample was blood. The chain employs TRBV7-9 and TRBJ1-1; possibly TRBD1 for D (6 bases). CDR3 loop: CASSLSQGMTEAFF. The CDR3 DNA is TGTGCCAGCAGCTTATCACAGGGTATGACTGAAGCTTTCTTT.